Following are 24 T cell receptor beta chains from one sample sequenced in a study of T cell repertoires in cytomegalovirus infection. One entry per CDR3 protein results from TCRdb running MiXCR on the reads. The repertoire holds fewer than 25,000 distinct CDR3 sequences, with 20% to 25% as singletons. These receptors lack a known antigen. The specimen comprised CD8+ T cells from cultured PBMCs, sampled from culture after CMV antigen stimulation. These receptors came from a human donor in good health (CMV status not recorded). Some clones in this sample may be carry-over from other donors' samples.

The sample holds many counts of this clonotype. The V call is TRBV12-3 or TRBV12-4, the J call TRBJ1-4; a weak D match, TRBD1 (6 bases). V lost 5 bases and J lost 12, with 22 bases in between. The CDR3 is made up of 15 amino acids. Here the CDR3 reads CASSTLQGGDWELFF. CDR3 DNA: TGTGCCAGCAGTACACTACAGGGAGGCGATTGGGAACTGTTTTTT.

This clonotype was seen many times. The chain joins TRBV6-1 to TRBJ2-7; D may be TRBD2 (7 bases). V lost 0 bases and J 4 bases, leaving 16 bases between the germline ends. Per the germline V gene, CDR1 is MNHNS and CDR2 is SASEGT. CDR3 length: 16 amino acids. The CDR3 sequence is CASSEAIGEGGYEQYF. The CDR3 DNA follows: TGTGCCAGCAGTGAAGCGATTGGGGAGGGGGGGTACGAGCAGTACTTC.

This clonotype has at least ten counts. The chain is built from TRBV7-2 and TRBJ1-1, with D perhaps TRBD1 (6 bases). Germline CDR1 reads SGHTA; CDR2 reads FQGNSA. The CDR3 covers 14 residues. V gave up 5 bases and J gave up 2 bases, with 12 bases separating them. The DNA of the CDR3 is TGTGCCAGCAGCCAGTGGACAGCAAACACTGAAGCTTTCTTT. Amino acids: CASSQWTANTEAFF.

The chain couples TRBV27 to TRBJ2-7; D is perhaps TRBD2 (7 bases). Germline CDR1 and CDR2: MNHEY and SMNVEV (reference sequence). The CDR3 has 15 amino acids. The ends were cut back, 5 bases at V and 4 bases at J, with 18 bases in the middle. The chain's CDR3 is CASSLKGRGPYEQYF. DNA for the CDR3: TGTGCCAGCAGTCTAAAGGGGCGGGGGCCTTACGAGCAGTACTTC.

This clonotype was observed a handful of times. The chain recombines TRBV28 with TRBJ2-5; maybe TRBD2 (7 bases). Germline V lookup: CDR1 MDHEN, CDR2 SYDVKM. This CDR3 region has 13 residues. Trimming left V 10 bases short and J 5 bases short, with 17 bases between. The CDR3 spells CATRWEGGETQYF. The CDR3 DNA reads as TGTGCCACCCGCTGGGAGGGGGGTGAGACCCAGTACTTC.

This clonotype was recorded a few times. V usage is TRBV10-3 and J usage is TRBJ2-7; TRBD1 aligns across 9 bases. From germline, CDR1 is ENHRY and CDR2 SYGVKD. Unmatched junction bases numbered 8, after V lost 4 bases and J lost 4 bases. The CDR3 has 15 amino acids. The CDR3 here is CAISGGDRELYEQYF. The CDR3, as DNA: TGTGCCATCAGTGGAGGGGACAGGGAATTGTACGAGCAGTACTTC.

This clonotype was detected a few times. The V gene is TRBV12-3 or TRBV12-4, the J gene TRBJ2-7; possible D gene TRBD2, 7 bases. CDR3 length equals 14 residues. V was trimmed by 3 bases and J by 0 bases, leaving 9 bases between them. The CDR3 loop reads CASSFGGPSYEQYF. CDR3 sequence (DNA): TGTGCCAGCAGTTTCGGGGGGCCCTCCTACGAGCAGTACTTC.

Ten or more counts support this clonotype. The CDR3 region has the DNA TGTGCCAGCAGCCTGAGTAGCGGGGGGGCCGATACGCAGTATTTT. It yields the protein CASSLSSGGADTQYF. This chain links TRBV7-2 with TRBJ2-3, with 11 nucleotides matching TRBD2. V lost 5 bases, J lost 6 bases, and 7 bases stayed unmatched. Germline V gene sequence: CDR1 SGHTA, CDR2 FQGNSA. CDR3 size: 15 residues.

A few counts support this clonotype. V usage is TRBV28 and J usage is TRBJ1-2, with D tentatively TRBD1 (6 bases). V shed 5 bases and J shed 8 bases, with 18 bases lying between them. This CDR3 is built from 14 residues. Germline CDR1 reads MDHEN; CDR2 reads SYDVKM. The CDR3 loop is CASSPLGTKEGYTF. The CDR3 bases are TGTGCCAGCAGTCCACTCGGGACAAAAGAAGGCTACACCTTC.

This chain connects TRBV6-1 to TRBJ1-1; D is unresolved. The CDR3 loop spans 13 amino acids. Trimming removed 6 bases from V and 0 bases from J, with 8 bases in between. The germline CDR1 and CDR2 sequences are MNHNS and SASEGT. CDR3 protein: CASRGRMNTEAFF. DNA for the CDR3: TGTGCCAGCAGGGGGAGGATGAACACTGAAGCTTTCTTT.

On this clonotype: One junction end disagrees with the germline gene, perhaps due to a read error. In DNA form, the CDR3 reads TGTGCCAGCAGCTTACCCACTAGCAAAGATACGCAGTATTTT. Amino acid sequence: CASSLPTSKDTQYF. The V gene is TRBV5-4, the J gene TRBJ2-3; maybe TRBD2 (6 bases). CDR1 SGHNT and CDR2 YYREEE come from the germline V gene (reference sequence). The length of the CDR3 is 14 residues.

The chain has TRBV11-2 and TRBJ2-2; D gene uncertain. The CDR3 spans 16 residues. V was pared by 1 base and J by 2 bases, with 11 bases between. Germline assignment: CDR1 SGHAT and CDR2 FQNNGV. The DNA of the CDR3 is TGTGCCAGCAGCTTAGGGGTAGCCTATAACACCGGGGAGCTGTTTTTT. Its translation: CASSLGVAYNTGELFF.

A few counts support this clonotype. The chain joins TRBV3-1 to TRBJ2-7; D gene unclear. The CDR3 totals 15 residues. V was clipped by 0 bases and J by 1 base, with 10 bases between them. CDR1 is LGHDT, CDR2 YNNKEL, per germline (reference sequence). The CDR3 DNA follows: TGTGCCAGCAGCCAAGAGGCAGGCCTATCCTACGAGCAGTACTTC. As protein: CASSQEAGLSYEQYF.

This clonotype was found many times. The genes are TRBV12-3 or TRBV12-4 and TRBJ2-7; possible D gene TRBD2, 7 bases. The CDR3 totals 16 residues. The V end lost 6 bases, the J end lost 3 bases, and 21 bases lay between the germline ends. CDR3 sequence (DNA): TGTGCCAGCAGCCCCGGGGAGGGGGGAAAAGTCTACGAGCAGTACTTC. Translated, it gives CASSPGEGGKVYEQYF.

V and J are TRBV27 and TRBJ2-5; 8 nucleotides agree with TRBD1. In germline, CDR1 is MNHEY, CDR2 SMNVEV (reference sequence). The CDR3 contains 13 residues. With 7 bases clipped from V and 1 base from J, the junction kept 2 bases outside the gene matches. CDR3 sequence reads: CASKGTGQETQYF. CDR3 nucleotide sequence: TGTGCCAGCAAGGGGACAGGCCAAGAGACCCAGTACTTC.

CDR3 residues: CASSLMGSSPLHF. CDR3 nucleotides: TGCGCCAGCAGCTTAATGGGGAGTTCACCCCTCCACTTT. V is TRBV5-1 and J is TRBJ1-6; no firm D call. Germline V gene sequence: CDR1 SGHRS, CDR2 YFSETQ. The V and J ends lost 2 bases and 9 bases respectively, with 9 bases between them. The CDR3 spans 13 residues.

The rearrangement links TRBV28 to TRBJ2-5, with D perhaps assigned TRBD1 or TRBD2 (5 bases each). Germline assignment: CDR1 MDHEN and CDR2 SYDVKM. Between the trimmed V and J ends, which lost 6 bases and 7 bases, there was a span of 18 bases. The CDR3 contains 14 residues. As DNA, the CDR3 is TGTGCCAGCAGATACGGGACGGTAGATGCGACCCAGTACTTC. Amino acids: CASRYGTVDATQYF.

The rearrangement links TRBV28 to TRBJ1-1; 9 bases map to TRBD1. The germline CDR1 and CDR2 sequences are MDHEN and SYDVKM. The CDR3 sequence is 15 residues long. V gave up 5 bases and J gave up 6 bases; unmatched junction bases: 10. CDR3 loop: CASSMGDRAGAEAFF. CDR3 DNA: TGTGCCAGCAGTATGGGGGACAGGGCTGGGGCTGAAGCTTTCTTT.

Many counts were recorded for this clonotype. The chain uses TRBV7-8 and TRBJ1-5; no firm D call. Trimming left V 1 base short and J 0 bases short, with 10 bases between. Germline V gives CDR1 SGHVS, CDR2 FQNEAQ. The CDR3 has 16 residues. As DNA, the CDR3 is TGTGCCAGCAGCTTAGGAGTGGGGTATAGCAATCAGCCCCAGCATTTT. Amino acid sequence: CASSLGVGYSNQPQHF.

This clonotype appeared many times. The V gene is TRBV28, the J gene TRBJ1-1; 8 nucleotides agree with TRBD1. Germline V lookup: CDR1 MDHEN, CDR2 SYDVKM. The CDR3 totals 18 residues. With V trimmed by 2 bases and J by 1 base, 12 bases remained unmatched. CDR3 sequence reads: CASSLATLSGTGNTEAFF. CDR3 sequence (DNA): TGTGCCAGCAGTTTAGCGACACTCTCCGGGACAGGGAACACTGAAGCTTTCTTT.

The chain has TRBV28 and TRBJ2-7, with 7 positions matching TRBD1. The CDR3 covers 13 residues. The germline gives CDR1 MDHEN, CDR2 SYDVKM. Trimming cost V 6 bases and J 7 bases; bases outside gene matches: 9. CDR3: CASRTTGAWEQYF. Written as DNA, the CDR3 is TGTGCCAGCAGAACTACAGGGGCTTGGGAGCAGTACTTC.

V usage is TRBV5-1 and J usage is TRBJ2-5; 7 nucleotides agree with TRBD2. The CDR3 is made up of 15 amino acids. Germline CDR1 reads SGHRS; CDR2 reads YFSETQ. Trimming removed 5 bases from V and 5 bases from J; junction bases left unmatched: 12. The CDR3 spells CASRKPGLTSETQYF. The CDR3 DNA follows: TGCGCCAGCAGAAAACCGGGACTAACGTCGGAGACCCAGTACTTC.

This clonotype was seen at least ten times. The gene calls are TRBV4-1 and TRBJ2-3; no firm D call. Germline V lookup: CDR1 MGHRA, CDR2 YSYEKL. The CDR3 sequence is 16 residues long. Trimming removed 3 bases from V and 0 bases from J, with 13 bases in between. The DNA of the CDR3 is TGCGCCAGCAGCCATCGGCAGACATCTAGCACAGATACGCAGTATTTT. This sequence encodes CASSHRQTSSTDTQYF.

This clonotype was seen only a few times. The chain joins TRBV7-9 to TRBJ2-3; possibly TRBD2 for D (5 bases). This CDR3 region has 14 residues. Germline assignment: CDR1 SEHNR and CDR2 FQNEAQ (reference sequence). V lost 5 bases and J lost 2, with 11 bases in between. CDR3 amino acids: CASSRTSYTDTQYF. DNA for the CDR3: TGTGCCAGCAGCCGGACTTCATACACAGATACGCAGTATTTT.